A selection of T cell receptor beta chains follows, all from one sample in a study of molecular identifiers for immune sequencing clone quantification. From the PCR reads, TCRdb called clonotypes with MiXCR, one entry per CDR3 protein. Seen here are 350,000 or so distinct CDR3 sequences, about 20% observed once, and the top ten hold approximately 0.85%. Sequencing used naive CD8+ T cells from blood, with Jurkat cell RNA spiked in. Receptor source: a human donor in good health. Some libraries in this study had Jurkat cell RNA spiked in. Each CDR3 is given with its conserved first and last residue. The D gene is left open where the match is weak. Clone size is stated in some rows and not others, as once, few, many or a class when expanded.

cdr3_aa: CAWSILAGADTRYF
cdr3_nt: TGTGCCTGGAGTATCTTAGCGGGGGCAGATACGCGGTATTTT
v_call: TRBV30
j_call: TRBJ2-3
clone_size: few
d_call: TRBD2

cdr3_aa: CASSSLAGSAYEQYF
cdr3_nt: TGTGCCAGCAGCTCACTAGCGGGGTCCGCCTACGAGCAGTACTTC
v_call: TRBV13
j_call: TRBJ2-7
clone_size: NA
d_call: TRBD2

cdr3_aa: CASSQMTGSGELFF
cdr3_nt: TGTGCCAGCAGCCAAATGACAGGGTCCGGGGAGCTGTTTTTT
v_call: TRBV6-5
j_call: TRBJ2-2
clone_size: many
d_call: TRBD1

cdr3_aa: CASSLGTANTEAFF
cdr3_nt: TGTGCCAGCAGTTTAGGGACAGCCAACACTGAAGCTTTCTTT
v_call: TRBV12-3/TRBV12-4
j_call: TRBJ1-1
clone_size: many
d_call: NA

cdr3_aa: CASSQGQGIPGELFF
cdr3_nt: TGCGCCAGCAGCCAGGGACAGGGTATCCCCGGGGAGCTGTTTTTT
v_call: TRBV4-3
j_call: TRBJ2-2
clone_size: NA
d_call: TRBD1

cdr3_aa: CASSPPGTASYNEQFF
cdr3_nt: TGCGCCAGCAGCCCCCCAGGGACGGCTTCCTACAATGAGCAGTTCTTC
v_call: TRBV4-1
j_call: TRBJ2-1
clone_size: few
d_call: NA

cdr3_aa: CASSKPGPERETQYF
cdr3_nt: TGTGCCAGCAGTAAGCCCGGACCCGAAAGAGAGACCCAGTACTTC
v_call: TRBV7-9
j_call: TRBJ2-5
clone_size: many
d_call: NA

cdr3_aa: CSAAADYSSYNEQFF
cdr3_nt: TGCAGTGCTGCGGCGGACTATAGCTCCTACAATGAGCAGTTCTTC
v_call: TRBV20-1
j_call: TRBJ2-1
clone_size: many
d_call: NA

cdr3_aa: CASSVNILTSGTGEYNEQFF
cdr3_nt: TGTGCCAGCAGCGTAAACATACTAACCTCCGGGACAGGGGAATACAATGAGCAGTTCTTC
v_call: TRBV9
j_call: TRBJ2-1
clone_size: few
d_call: TRBD1

cdr3_aa: CASSLVAERTDTQYF
cdr3_nt: TGTGCCAGCAGCTTGGTAGCGGAGCGCACAGATACGCAGTATTTT
v_call: TRBV7-6
j_call: TRBJ2-3
clone_size: few
d_call: NA

cdr3_aa: CASSMGVDNSPLHF
cdr3_nt: TGTGCCAGTAGTATGGGGGTTGATAATTCACCCCTCCACTTT
v_call: TRBV19
j_call: TRBJ1-6
clone_size: many
d_call: NA

cdr3_aa: CSITGTSGDLSTDTQYF
cdr3_nt: TGCAGCATAACTGGGACTAGCGGGGATCTCAGCACAGATACGCAGTATTTT
v_call: TRBV29-1
j_call: TRBJ2-3
clone_size: many
d_call: TRBD2

cdr3_aa: CAISESAAEAFF
cdr3_nt: TGTGCCATCAGTGAGTCGGCGGCTGAAGCTTTCTTT
v_call: TRBV10-3
j_call: TRBJ1-1
clone_size: many
d_call: NA

cdr3_aa: CASSRQGLNSPLHF
cdr3_nt: TGTGCCAGCAGTCGACAGGGACTAAATTCACCCCTCCACTTT
v_call: TRBV27
j_call: TRBJ1-6
clone_size: many
d_call: TRBD1

cdr3_aa: CASSHLYSNQPQHF
cdr3_nt: TGTGCCAGCAGCCACCTTTATAGCAATCAGCCCCAGCATTTT
v_call: TRBV12-3/TRBV12-4
j_call: TRBJ1-5
clone_size: many
d_call: NA

cdr3_aa: CASRAGTFTADTQYF
cdr3_nt: TGTGCCAGCAGGGCAGGGACATTTACCGCAGATACGCAGTATTTT
v_call: TRBV27
j_call: TRBJ2-3
clone_size: few
d_call: NA

cdr3_aa: CASSLATRGLGQPQHF
cdr3_nt: TGTGCCAGCAGCTTGGCGACAAGGGGACTAGGGCAGCCCCAGCATTTT
v_call: TRBV5-6
j_call: TRBJ1-5
clone_size: many
d_call: NA

cdr3_aa: CASSYPDFSYEQYF
cdr3_nt: TGTGCCAGCAGTTACCCGGACTTTAGCTACGAGCAGTACTTC
v_call: TRBV6-2/TRBV6-3
j_call: TRBJ2-7
clone_size: many
d_call: NA

cdr3_aa: CASSIGAVRNQPQHF
cdr3_nt: TGTGCCAGTAGTATAGGGGCCGTACGCAATCAGCCCCAGCATTTT
v_call: TRBV19
j_call: TRBJ1-5
clone_size: NA
d_call: NA

cdr3_aa: CAGSDTLSSYEQYF
cdr3_nt: TGTGCCGGCAGCGACACCTTGAGCTCCTACGAGCAGTACTTC
v_call: TRBV7-9
j_call: TRBJ2-7
clone_size: NA
d_call: NA

cdr3_aa: CSARGVPTGRTDTQYF
cdr3_nt: TGCAGTGCTAGAGGGGTACCGACAGGGCGTACAGATACGCAGTATTTT
v_call: TRBV20-1
j_call: TRBJ2-3
clone_size: many
d_call: TRBD1

cdr3_aa: CATSNPPVGTQYF
cdr3_nt: TGTGCCACCAGTAATCCCCCCGTAGGTACGCAGTATTTT
v_call: TRBV24-1
j_call: TRBJ2-3
clone_size: few
d_call: NA

cdr3_aa: CASSQDRDQPQHF
cdr3_nt: TGTGCCAGCAGCCAAGACAGGGATCAGCCCCAGCATTTT
v_call: TRBV14
j_call: TRBJ1-5
clone_size: many
d_call: NA

cdr3_aa: CASSPMFHRGETTYEQYF
cdr3_nt: TGTGCCAGCAGCCCCATGTTCCACCGGGGGGAGACTACCTACGAGCAGTACTTC
v_call: TRBV7-3
j_call: TRBJ2-7
clone_size: NA
d_call: TRBD2

cdr3_aa: CSARVGRTGFEVQYF
cdr3_nt: TGCAGTGCTAGAGTGGGTAGGACAGGGTTCGAAGTGCAGTACTTC
v_call: TRBV20-1
j_call: TRBJ2-7
clone_size: NA
d_call: TRBD1

cdr3_aa: CASSPILTGYTDTQYF
cdr3_nt: TGTGCCAGCAGCCCGATACTGACAGGTTACACAGATACGCAGTATTTT
v_call: TRBV12-3/TRBV12-4
j_call: TRBJ2-3
clone_size: few
d_call: NA

cdr3_aa: CASSAGTASDGYTF
cdr3_nt: TGTGCCAGCAGCGCAGGGACCGCCAGTGATGGCTACACCTTC
v_call: TRBV13
j_call: TRBJ1-2
clone_size: NA
d_call: NA

cdr3_aa: CASSFSSGGGRDTQYF
cdr3_nt: TGTGCCAGCAGTTTTTCTAGCGGGGGAGGGAGGGATACGCAGTATTTT
v_call: TRBV12-3/TRBV12-4
j_call: TRBJ2-3
clone_size: NA
d_call: TRBD2

cdr3_aa: CASSLLDRVTQYF
cdr3_nt: TGCGCCAGCAGCCTACTGGACAGGGTGACGCAGTATTTT
v_call: TRBV4-1
j_call: TRBJ2-3
clone_size: few
d_call: TRBD1

cdr3_aa: CASSAWGGSNQPQHF
cdr3_nt: TGTGCCAGCAGCGCATGGGGGGGCAGCAATCAGCCCCAGCATTTT
v_call: TRBV9
j_call: TRBJ1-5
clone_size: many
d_call: NA

cdr3_aa: CASSSSGWGTEAFF
cdr3_nt: TGTGCCAGCAGTTCCTCAGGGTGGGGAACTGAAGCTTTCTTT
v_call: TRBV12-3/TRBV12-4
j_call: TRBJ1-1
clone_size: many
d_call: NA

cdr3_aa: CAISESMITEAFF
cdr3_nt: TGTGCCATCAGTGAGTCGATGATCACTGAAGCTTTCTTT
v_call: TRBV10-3
j_call: TRBJ1-1
clone_size: few
d_call: NA

cdr3_aa: CASTNYDRNNQPQHF
cdr3_nt: TGTGCCAGTACTAATTATGACAGGAACAATCAGCCCCAGCATTTT
v_call: TRBV19
j_call: TRBJ1-5
clone_size: few
d_call: NA

cdr3_aa: CASSQDQGGYGYTF
cdr3_nt: TGCGCCAGCAGCCAAGATCAGGGAGGATATGGCTACACCTTC
v_call: TRBV4-1
j_call: TRBJ1-2
clone_size: NA
d_call: NA

cdr3_aa: CASSQTSGELFF
cdr3_nt: TGTGCCAGCAGCCAAACTAGCGGGGAGCTGTTTTTT
v_call: TRBV7-9
j_call: TRBJ2-2
clone_size: many
d_call: NA

cdr3_aa: CASSTRDSLSSYEQYF
cdr3_nt: TGTGCCAGCAGTACACGGGACAGCCTGAGCTCCTACGAGCAGTACTTC
v_call: TRBV27
j_call: TRBJ2-7
clone_size: few
d_call: TRBD1

cdr3_aa: CASSQGGAYDEQYF
cdr3_nt: TGTGCCAGCAGCCAGGGGGGGGCATACGACGAGCAGTACTTC
v_call: TRBV4-2
j_call: TRBJ2-7
clone_size: many
d_call: NA

cdr3_aa: CSVEFASGRQETQYF
cdr3_nt: TGCAGCGTTGAATTCGCTAGCGGGAGGCAAGAGACCCAGTACTTC
v_call: TRBV29-1
j_call: TRBJ2-5
clone_size: many
d_call: TRBD2

cdr3_aa: CASSYSQGSKAFF
cdr3_nt: TGTGCCAGCAGTTACTCTCAGGGCTCTAAAGCTTTCTTT
v_call: TRBV6-6
j_call: TRBJ1-1
clone_size: NA
d_call: NA

cdr3_aa: CASSYRDYPYNGQFF
cdr3_nt: TGTGCCAGCAGTTACCGGGACTACCCCTACAATGGGCAGTTCTTC
v_call: TRBV27
j_call: TRBJ2-1
clone_size: NA
d_call: TRBD2

cdr3_aa: CASSQGLEHMRAF
cdr3_nt: TGCGCCAGCAGCCAAGGCTTGGAGCATATGAGGGCATTC
v_call: TRBV4-1
j_call: TRBJ1-2
clone_size: many
d_call: NA

cdr3_aa: CASSPTYEQYF
cdr3_nt: TGTGCCAGCAGCCCTACCTACGAGCAGTACTTC
v_call: TRBV6-2/TRBV6-3
j_call: TRBJ2-7
clone_size: many
d_call: NA

cdr3_aa: CASSSHGGGADTQYF
cdr3_nt: TGTGCCAGCAGCTCTCACGGGGGCGGCGCAGATACGCAGTATTTT
v_call: TRBV12-3/TRBV12-4
j_call: TRBJ2-3
clone_size: many
d_call: NA

cdr3_aa: CASSPGAGELFF
cdr3_nt: TGCGCCAGCAGCCCCGGGGCCGGGGAGCTGTTTTTT
v_call: TRBV4-1
j_call: TRBJ2-2
clone_size: many
d_call: NA

cdr3_aa: CATSGTGGYEQYF
cdr3_nt: TGTGCCACCAGTGGCACAGGCGGCTACGAGCAGTACTTC
v_call: TRBV24-1
j_call: TRBJ2-7
clone_size: many
d_call: NA

cdr3_aa: CASGYGGYEQYF
cdr3_nt: TGTGCCAGCGGTTACGGGGGTTACGAGCAGTACTTC
v_call: TRBV6-6
j_call: TRBJ2-7
clone_size: NA
d_call: NA

cdr3_aa: CASSMGQEETQYF
cdr3_nt: TGTGCCAGCAGCATGGGACAAGAAGAGACCCAGTACTTC
v_call: TRBV13
j_call: TRBJ2-5
clone_size: many
d_call: NA

cdr3_aa: CASSLDYNSPLHF
cdr3_nt: TGTGCCAGCAGTTTGGACTATAATTCACCCCTCCACTTT
v_call: TRBV28
j_call: TRBJ1-6
clone_size: many
d_call: NA